These 13 T cell receptor beta chains share one sample of origin, sequenced in a study of TIL therapy for anti-PD-1-resistant metastatic lung cancer listed by TCRdb under 2021. The time point label, read with the paper, signifies: pre-treatment sample, taken before nivolumab and TIL therapy. TCR beta CDR3 regions were amplified from genomic DNA with the immunoSEQ v3 hsTCRB kit using bias-controlled multiplex PCR. This is the immuneACCESS table as TCRdb keeps it, with only in-frame sequences that have V and J called. A part of the clones is gone; compared with another copy, unresolved V genes explain less than half, and the rest is unexplained. This sample has tens of thousands of clones in its table, and roughly 84% of those were observed once. Jointly, the top ten make up 2.6% of the sample. Sequenced here: blood, sampled at baseline. All receptors derive from a person aged 25 to 79 with non-small cell lung cancer.

The V and J genes are TRBV11-1 and TRBJ1-2; perhaps TRBD1 as D (6 bases). The CDR3 spans 13 residues. Trimming removed 5 bases at V and 8 bases at J, with 15 bases between. Germline lookup yields CDR1 SGHAT and CDR2 FQDESV (reference sequence). In nucleotides, the CDR3 is TGTGCCAGCAGCCTGGACAGTACTGGGGGCTACACCTTC. Protein sequence: CASSLDSTGGYTF.

This clone was counted between two and nine times. The chain is built from TRBV5-5 and TRBJ2-2, with 10 nucleotides matching TRBD2. This CDR3 is built from 17 residues. The V and J ends lost 0 bases and 5 bases, in that order; junction bases with no gene match: 7. The V gene's germline CDR1 is SGHKS and CDR2 YYEKEE (reference sequence). The chain's CDR3 is CASSLVPSGSLTGELFF. CDR3 nucleotides: TGTGCCAGCAGCTTGGTCCCTAGCGGGAGTTTAACCGGGGAGCTGTTTTTT.

This chain links TRBV27 with TRBJ1-1; D not resolved. Germline values: CDR1 MNHEY, CDR2 SMNVEV (reference sequence). CDR3 length: 13 amino acids. Between the trimmed V and J ends, which lost 3 bases and 2 bases, there was a span of 7 bases. The CDR3 here is CASSLHSNTEAFF. The CDR3 coding sequence is TGTGCCAGCAGTTTGCACAGCAACACTGAAGCTTTCTTT.

The rearrangement uses TRBV6-1 and TRBJ2-2, with 7 bases that match TRBD1. Trimming took 2 bases from V and 4 from J; bases not matched to a gene: 10. The germline V gene has CDR1 MNHNS and CDR2 SASEGT. CDR3 length equals 17 residues. CDR3: CASSEITGVLGTGELFF. The CDR3 DNA reads as TGTGCCAGCAGTGAAATCACAGGGGTTTTGGGCACCGGGGAGCTGTTTTTT.

The sample holds one count of this clone. The V call is TRBV4-1, the J call TRBJ2-1; 10 nucleotides agree with TRBD2. The germline CDR1 and CDR2 sequences are MGHRA and YSYEKL. V shed 0 bases and J 2 bases; nucleotides not matched to a gene: 4. The CDR3 is 17 residues long. The CDR3 nucleotides are TGCGCCAGCAGCCAAGATGGGCTAGCGGGGGCCTACAATGAGCAGTTCTTC. It translates to CASSQDGLAGAYNEQFF.

This rearrangement joins TRBV9 to TRBJ2-1; D is perhaps TRBD1 (7 bases). This CDR3 is built from 16 residues. V was trimmed by 0 bases and J by 0 bases, leaving 10 bases between them. Germline values: CDR1 SGDLS, CDR2 YYNGEE. The CDR3 DNA reads as TGTGCCAGCAGCGTAGATCAGGGGGGCTCCTACAATGAGCAGTTCTTC. Its translation is CASSVDQGGSYNEQFF.

The J gene is TRBJ2-1, the V gene TRBV5-1, with D unclear. This CDR3 has 15 residues. With 0 bases removed from V and 5 bases from J, the gap between germline ends came to 12 bases. Germline CDR1 SGHRS, CDR2 YFSETQ. The CDR3 nucleotides are TGCGCCAGCAGCTTGGGGGTCGCCCTAAACAATGAGCAGTTCTTC. Amino acids: CASSLGVALNNEQFF. Based on the CDR3 plus reference TRBV5-1 and TRBJ2-1, the full variable domain is KAGVTQTPRYLIKTRGQQVTLSCSPISGHRSVSWYQQTPGQGLQFLFEYFSETQRNKGNFPGRFSGRQFSNSRSEMNVSTLELGDSALYLCASSLGVALNNEQFFGPGTRLTVL.

The V call is TRBV19, the J call TRBJ1-3; D gene ambiguous. V gave up 6 bases and J gave up 2 bases, with 8 bases separating them. The CDR3 runs to 13 residues. Germline V gene lookup returns CDR1 LNHDA and CDR2 SQIVND (reference sequence). CDR3 sequence reads: CASRLGPGNTIYF. The CDR3 region has the DNA TGTGCCAGTAGACTCGGCCCTGGAAACACCATATATTTT.

The V gene is TRBV10-3, the J gene TRBJ1-2, with a tentative D call TRBD1 (5 bases). This CDR3 is built from 12 residues. The germline CDR1 and CDR2 sequences are ENHRY and SYGVKD. V gave up 4 bases and J gave up 8 bases, with 11 bases separating them. CDR3 protein: CAISAGTFGYTF. CDR3 DNA sequence: TGTGCCATCAGTGCCGGGACTTTCGGCTACACCTTC.

This chain uses TRBV29-1 with TRBJ1-1, with 8 bases identical to TRBD1. Looked up from germline, CDR1 is SQVTM and CDR2 is ANQGSEA. V was clipped by 7 bases and J by 0 bases; unmatched bases: 13. This CDR3 contains 16 residues. The CDR3, as DNA: TGCAGCGCCAGGGGGCGGTCGGGGGCCTTGAACACTGAAGCTTTCTTT. Translating gives CSARGRSGALNTEAFF. Based on the CDR3 plus reference TRBV29-1 and TRBJ1-1, the full variable domain is SAVISQKPSRDICQRGTSLTIQCQVDSQVTMMFWYRQQPGQSLTLIATANQGSEATYESGFVIDKFPISRPNLTFSTLTVSNMSPEDSSIYLCSARGRSGALNTEAFFGQGTRLTVV.

The rearrangement links TRBV3-1 (or the pseudogene TRBV3-2) to TRBJ2-7, with D possibly TRBD1 on 6 matching bases. Per germline, CDR1 LGHDT and CDR2 YNNKEL (reference sequence). V lost 4 bases and J lost 2, with 12 bases in between. The CDR3 runs 14 residues. The CDR3: CASSLTGPTYEQYF. The CDR3 DNA is TGTGCCAGCAGCCTGACAGGCCCGACCTACGAGCAGTACTTC.

The rearrangement links TRBV7-6 to TRBJ1-1; D call uncertain. The V and J ends lost 2 bases and 1 base respectively, with 8 bases between them. The CDR3 runs 14 residues. CDR1 SGHVS and CDR2 FNYEAQ come from the germline V gene. The chain's CDR3 is CASSLQAANTEAFF. The CDR3 nucleotides read TGTGCCAGCAGCTTACAGGCGGCGAACACTGAAGCTTTCTTT.

This rearrangement joins TRBV4-2 to TRBJ1-2; TRBD1 matches 8 bases. The CDR3 totals 16 residues. V gave up 0 bases and J gave up 2 bases; unmatched junction bases: 5. Germline CDR1 and CDR2: LGHNA and YNFKEQ. CDR3 protein: CASSQETGERNYGYTF. The CDR3 DNA sequence: TGTGCCAGCAGCCAAGAGACAGGGGAGAGGAACTATGGCTACACCTTC.